One sample yielded the 23 T cell receptor beta chains listed below, sequenced in a study of blood T cell repertoires in COVID-19. Generated by immunoSEQ multiplex PCR, the TCRdb table keeps only in-frame clones and is missing some. This sample has around 290,000 clones; 75% to 95% occur once, and the top ten carry 1% to 1.3%. Sequences were obtained from PBMCs or T cells enriched from blood (not recorded which). The receptor source for this set is a woman aged 30 to 39 who had recovered from COVID-19.

This chain joins TRBV11-3 and TRBJ2-2; 10 bases map to TRBD2. The CDR3 is 16 amino acids. Germline V gene data show CDR1 as SGHNT and CDR2 as YENEEA. V was clipped by 4 bases and J by 5 bases; unmatched bases: 7. The CDR3 nucleotides are TGTGCCAGCAGCTCCAGGACTAGCGGCTTAACCGGGGAGCTGTTTTTT. It codes for CASSSRTSGLTGELFF. The variable domain in full, completed from reference TRBV11-3 and TRBJ2-2, reads EAGVVQSPRYKIIEKKQPVAFWCNPISGHNTLYWYLQNLGQGPELLIRYENEEAVDDSQLPKDRFSAERLKGVDSTLKIQPAELGDSAVYLCASSSRTSGLTGELFFGEGSRLTVL.

The V gene is TRBV5-1, the J gene TRBJ2-7, with 7 positions matching TRBD2. V lost 0 bases and J lost 0; bases outside the gene matches: 3. There are 15 residues in the CDR3. Germline-derived CDR1 and CDR2 are SGHRS and YFSETQ. The CDR3 loop reads CASSLAGGVSYEQYF. CDR3 coding DNA: TGCGCCAGCAGCTTGGCGGGAGGCGTCTCCTACGAGCAGTACTTC.

The chain carries TRBV10-3 and TRBJ2-3; TRBD1 matches at 7 bases. Germline values: CDR1 ENHRY, CDR2 SYGVKD. The CDR3 is 15 amino acids. After removal of 6 bases from V and 0 bases from J, the junction contained 6 bases not matched to a gene. CDR3 nucleotide sequence: TGTGCCATCAGATCGACAGGGTCTAGCACAGATACGCAGTATTTT. Its translation: CAIRSTGSSTDTQYF.

The chain links TRBV20-1 to TRBJ2-1; no definite D call. The CDR3 runs 10 residues. The germline V gene has CDR1 DFQATT and CDR2 SNEGSKA (reference sequence). V lost 6 bases and J 9 bases, leaving 9 bases between the germline ends. The CDR3 DNA sequence: TGCAGTGCGAACGGTGGTGAGCAGTTCTTC. Translation: CSANGGEQFF.

This rearrangement joins TRBV7-3 to TRBJ1-1; 7 bases line up with TRBD1. CDR3 length equals 14 residues. V shed 5 bases and J 4 bases; nucleotides not matched to a gene: 7. Germline-derived CDR1 and CDR2 are SGHTA and FQGTGA. The CDR3 coding sequence is TGTGCCAGCAGCATACAGGGGTGGAGCACTGAAGCTTTCTTT. It encodes CASSIQGWSTEAFF.

The count of this clone is one. The rearrangement joins TRBV24-1 to TRBJ2-1, with 7 nucleotides matching TRBD1. Germline CDR1 is KGHDR and CDR2 is SFDVKD. This CDR3 is 15 amino acids long. The V gene end was trimmed by 3 bases and the J gene end by 10 bases; junction bases not matched to a gene: 11. CDR3 sequence: CATSDPKMGRGEQFF. CDR3 bases: TGTGCCACCAGTGATCCAAAAATGGGCAGGGGGGAGCAGTTCTTC.

The chain employs TRBV5-1 and TRBJ2-7; 11 nucleotides line up with TRBD2. The CDR3 is 15 amino acids. V trimming: 7 bases; J trimming: 1 base; junction bases outside the gene matches: 7. CDR1 and CDR2 (germline): SGHRS, YFSETQ. Here the CDR3 DNA reads TGCGCCAGCTCCGGTGGGACTAGCGGTTCCTACGAGCAGTACTTC. Protein: CASSGGTSGSYEQYF.

The V and J genes are TRBV7-9 and TRBJ1-1, with a possible D match to TRBD1 (6 bases). The CDR3 has 16 residues. Germline CDR1 SEHNR, CDR2 FQNEAQ (reference sequence). With 3 bases removed from V and 5 bases from J, the gap between germline ends came to 19 bases. DNA of the CDR3: TGTGCCAGCAGCTTTGGCACAGGGCCCGTGAGGACTGAAGCTTTCTTT. As protein: CASSFGTGPVRTEAFF.

This chain links TRBV9 with TRBJ2-1, with TRBD2 identical over 9 bases. The V gene's germline CDR1 is SGDLS and CDR2 YYNGEE. The CDR3 is 17 residues long. With V trimmed by 0 bases and J by 0 bases, 4 bases remained unmatched. CDR3 coding DNA: TGTGCCAGCAGCGTAGAACTAGCGGGCAGCTCCTACAATGAGCAGTTCTTC. Translation: CASSVELAGSSYNEQFF.

This chain connects TRBV24-1 to TRBJ2-1; D unresolved. CDR1 is KGHDR and CDR2 is SFDVKD in the germline V gene. The V gene lost 1 base and the J gene lost 5 bases, with 8 bases spanning the gap. CDR3 size: 14 residues. The DNA of the CDR3 is TGTGCCACCAGTGATTTTACATCTGACAATGAGCAGTTCTTC. It yields the protein CATSDFTSDNEQFF.

The V call is TRBV7-2, the J call TRBJ2-1; the D is unclear. The CDR3 is 14 amino acids. Germline assignment: CDR1 SGHTA and CDR2 FQGNSA. Trimming stripped 1 base from V and 6 bases from J, with 10 bases between. The CDR3 here is CASSLVPASNEQFF. CDR3 DNA: TGTGCCAGCAGCTTAGTTCCCGCTAGCAATGAGCAGTTCTTC.

The V and J genes are TRBV30 and TRBJ1-5; D remains unclear. This CDR3 spans 13 amino acids. The V gene lost 0 bases and the J gene lost 5 bases, with 8 bases spanning the gap. Germline CDR1 GTSNPN, CDR2 SVGIG (reference sequence). CDR3 sequence reads: CAWSVDKYQPQHF. CDR3 DNA: TGTGCCTGGAGTGTAGACAAATATCAGCCCCAGCATTTT.

The genes are TRBV5-6 and TRBJ2-3; 9 bases agree with TRBD2. The CDR3 length is 15 residues. Trimming cost V 5 bases and J 7 bases; bases outside gene matches: 11. Per germline, CDR1 SGHDT and CDR2 YYEEEE. The CDR3 nucleotides are TGTGCCAGCAGGACTAGCGGAGGGTCCCAGTATACGCAGTATTTT. It translates to CASRTSGGSQYTQYF.

V gene TRBV14 combines with J gene TRBJ2-7; tentatively, D is TRBD2 (6 bases). V was pared by 3 bases and J by 1 base, with 10 bases between. CDR1 and CDR2 (germline): SGHDN, FVKESK. This CDR3 comprises 14 residues. CDR3 in amino acids: CASSHRGVSYEQYF. The CDR3 nucleotides are TGTGCCAGCAGCCATCGCGGGGTATCCTACGAGCAGTACTTC.

The chain joins TRBV6-5 to TRBJ1-5; 10 positions match TRBD1. V shed 6 bases and J 2 bases; nucleotides not matched to a gene: 4. The CDR3 runs 15 residues. Looked up from germline, CDR1 is MNHEY and CDR2 is SVGAGI. As DNA, the CDR3 is TGTGCCAGCAGGGGACAGGGGTTTCGCAATCAGCCCCAGCATTTT. This sequence encodes CASRGQGFRNQPQHF.

This rearrangement joins TRBV7-2 to TRBJ1-2; D is unclear. Germline lookup yields CDR1 SGHTA and CDR2 FQGNSA. V shed 4 bases and J shed 7 bases, with 7 bases lying between them. The CDR3 contains 11 residues. CDR3 region: CASSSNSGYTF. The CDR3 bases are TGTGCCAGCAGCTCGAATAGTGGCTACACCTTC.

As concerns this clone: Other DNA sequences within the sample encode an identical CDR3. The chain links TRBV6-2 or TRBV6-3 to TRBJ1-1; D possibly corresponds to TRBD1 (6 bases). The CDR3 consists of 13 residues. The germline V gene encodes CDR1 MNHEY and CDR2 SVGEGT. Trimming removed 3 bases at V and 4 bases at J, with 9 bases between. CDR3 sequence reads: CASSYRGGTEAFF. The CDR3, as DNA: TGTGCCAGCAGTTATAGGGGGGGCACTGAAGCTTTCTTT.

The rearrangement links TRBV7-3 to TRBJ2-5; D might be TRBD2 (5 bases). V was pared by 4 bases and J by 3 bases, with 24 bases between. This CDR3 spans 18 amino acids. CDR1 and CDR2 from the germline V gene are SGHTA and FQGTGA. The DNA for the CDR3 is TGTGCCAGCAGCTCGAAGGGTCCGGAGGTTACAGCAAAAGAGACCCAGTACTTC. Its translation is CASSSKGPEVTAKETQYF.

The genes are TRBV6-2 or TRBV6-3 and TRBJ2-7; 8 bases agree with TRBD1. Germline trimming cut 5 bases from V and 3 bases from J; bases unmatched to any gene: 15. CDR1 is MNHEY and CDR2 is SVGEGT in the germline V gene. This CDR3 has 17 amino acids. The DNA of the CDR3 is TGTGCCAGCAGTCAACGGACAGGGAGCTCCATCGTCTACGAGCAGTACTTC. It is translated as CASSQRTGSSIVYEQYF.

V is TRBV11-2 and J is TRBJ2-2; 11 positions match TRBD2. This CDR3 has 16 amino acids. V was clipped by 3 bases and J by 4 bases; unmatched bases: 4. Germline V gene data show CDR1 as SGHAT and CDR2 as FQNNGV. The CDR3 here is CASSLLAGGPTGELFF. Written as DNA, the CDR3 is TGTGCCAGCAGCTTGTTAGCGGGAGGGCCCACCGGGGAGCTGTTTTTT.

This chain connects TRBV9 to TRBJ2-1; 8 bases match TRBD2. CDR3 length: 15 amino acids. The V and J ends lost 0 bases and 4 bases, in that order; junction bases with no gene match: 3. CDR1 and CDR2 (germline): SGDLS, YYNGEE. The CDR3 region is CASSVVPSGYNEQFF. The CDR3 DNA reads TGTGCCAGCAGCGTAGTACCTAGCGGGTACAATGAGCAGTTCTTC.

The rearrangement links TRBV29-1 to TRBJ1-6, with D uncertain. The CDR3 length is 14 residues. Trimming took 5 bases from V and 3 from J, leaving 11 bases between them. From germline, CDR1 is SQVTM and CDR2 ANQGSEA. The DNA of the CDR3 is TGCAGCGTTCCAGACATCTTCTATAATTCACCCCTCCACTTT. Protein product: CSVPDIFYNSPLHF.

The V and J genes are TRBV19 and TRBJ2-3; 8 positions match TRBD1. V lost 5 bases, J lost 2 bases, and 3 bases stayed unmatched. This CDR3 comprises 14 residues. Germline V CDR1 and CDR2: LNHDA, SQIVND (reference sequence). The CDR3 DNA reads as TGTGCCAGTAGTGTGACAGGGGTCACAGATACGCAGTATTTT. This translates into CASSVTGVTDTQYF.